These T cell receptor beta chains were read from a single sample in a study of blood T cell repertoires in COVID-19. The data were produced by immunoSEQ multiplex PCR, yet TCRdb's version contains in-frame clones alone and is incomplete. Of over 100,000 clones listed, almost 70% are singletons. Source material: peripheral blood. The source is a woman aged 70 to 79 with acute or convalescent COVID-19. CDR3s include the opening cysteine and the closing phenylalanine or tryptophan. D genes are given only for firm matches. The size entry is marked missing in some rows and otherwise reads once, few, many or a size class.

TRBV3-1/TRBV3-2,.,TRBJ2-4,TRBD2,TGTGCCAGCAGCCAAGTAATAGCGGGAGGCGGAAGCATTCAGTACTTC,CASSQVIAGGGSIQYF
TRBV7-9,.,TRBJ2-7,TRBD2,TGTGCCAGCAGCCGTTCACGACTAGCGGGAGGCGAGCAGTACTTC,CASSRSRLAGGEQYF
TRBV5-5,.,TRBJ2-1,.,TGTGCCAGCAGCTTACTGGCGGGGTCCTACAATGAGCAGTTCTTC,CASSLLAGSYNEQFF
TRBV5-4,.,TRBJ1-2,.,TGTGCCAGCAGAGGGGGAGATGCATACTATGGCTACACCTTC,CASRGGDAYYGYTF
TRBV7-8,few,TRBJ1-1,.,TGTGCCAGCAGCCCCAAACGGGTTCCGAACACTGAAGCTTTCTTT,CASSPKRVPNTEAFF
TRBV13,.,TRBJ2-2,TRBD2,TGTGCCAGCAGTCTACCGGGACTAGCGGGAGACACCGGGGAGCTGTTTTTT,CASSLPGLAGDTGELFF
TRBV19,.,TRBJ1-1,.,TGTGCCAGTAGAGCAGTGAGGGGGACAAACACTGAAGCTTTCTTT,CASRAVRGTNTEAFF
TRBV4-1,.,TRBJ2-7,.,TGCGCCAGCAGCCAGGACTACCGCTACGAGCAGTACTTC,CASSQDYRYEQYF
TRBV7-2,.,TRBJ1-4,.,TGTGCCAGCAGCTTTCGGAGGAATGAAAAACTGTTTTTT,CASSFRRNEKLFF
TRBV6-1,.,TRBJ2-2,TRBD1,TGTGCCAGCAGTGGAGGTCCGGGACAGCTGAACACCGGGGAGCTGTTTTTT,CASSGGPGQLNTGELFF
TRBV27,.,TRBJ2-3,TRBD2,TGTGCCAGCAGTTTATACTTTGCGGGGGGGTTTCCTAGCACAGATACGCAGTATTTT,CASSLYFAGGFPSTDTQYF
TRBV19,.,TRBJ2-6,.,TGTGCCAGTTCAGGGTCCGCGTCTGGGGCCAACGTCCTGACTTTC,CASSGSASGANVLTF
TRBV5-1,once,TRBJ2-2,TRBD1,TGCGCCAGCAGCTCCACAGGGGATCCCACCGGGGAGCTGTTTTTT,CASSSTGDPTGELFF
TRBV13,few,TRBJ1-1,TRBD1,TGTGCCAGCAGCTTCACAGGGGGGGACACTGAAGCTTTCTTT,CASSFTGGDTEAFF
TRBV7-8,.,TRBJ2-3,TRBD1,TGTGCCAGCAGCTTTTCCTCACAGGGGAAAGATACGCAGTATTTT,CASSFSSQGKDTQYF
TRBV21-1,.,TRBJ1-4,.,TGTGCCAGCAGCAATGAGGCAGCCCGAACTAATGAAAAACTGTTTTTT,CASSNEAARTNEKLFF
TRBV3-1/TRBV3-2,few,TRBJ2-5,.,TGTGCCAGCAGCCAATCCAAAGCGGTCGAGACCCAGTACTTC,CASSQSKAVETQYF
TRBV5-5,.,TRBJ1-4,.,TGTGCCAGCAGCTTGGTCGGGGTTTTAAGGGAAAAACTGTTTTTT,CASSLVGVLREKLFF
TRBV28,.,TRBJ2-4,.,TGTGCCAGCAGTTTACCCGGGACTCCAGGAAACATTCAGTACTTC,CASSLPGTPGNIQYF
TRBV28,few,TRBJ1-6,TRBD1,TGTGCCAGCAGTGCCACAGGGGGCCAATCACCCCTCCACTTT,CASSATGGQSPLHF
TRBV27,once,TRBJ1-1,.,TGTGCCAGCAGTCCAAGGGGTACTTACACTGAAGCTTTCTTT,CASSPRGTYTEAFF
TRBV28,once,TRBJ2-3,TRBD1,TGTGCCAGCAGTTTATGGACAGGGGGAACAGATACGCAGTATTTT,CASSLWTGGTDTQYF
TRBV5-5,.,TRBJ2-5,.,TGTGCCAGCAGCTCTCTCCTCGGGGGAAACCAAGAGACCCAGTACTTC,CASSSLLGGNQETQYF
TRBV6-6,.,TRBJ1-1,.,TGTGCCAGCAGAATGCCGGGACAGAACACTGAAGCTTTCTTT,CASRMPGQNTEAFF
TRBV5-1,once,TRBJ1-1,TRBD1,TGCGCCAGCAGCTTGGGGGGGACAGGGCCGACTGAAGCTTTCTTT,CASSLGGTGPTEAFF
TRBV2,.,TRBJ1-2,TRBD1,TGTGCCAGCAGTGACCCCGGACAGGGAGTAGGTGGCTACACCTTC,CASSDPGQGVGGYTF
TRBV18,few,TRBJ2-2,.,TGTGCCAGCTCATTTGACAGGAGCACCGGGGAGCTGTTTTTT,CASSFDRSTGELFF
TRBV7-3,.,TRBJ2-2,.,TGTGCCAGCAGCTTATACTCGAACGGGGAGCTGTTTTTT,CASSLYSNGELFF